The sequence of this T cell receptor beta chain was determined in a study of control samples from healthy donors and cancer patients. The ends were cut back, 0 bases at V and 0 bases at J, with 12 bases in the middle. The length of the CDR3 is 17 residues. CDR1 and CDR2 from the germline V gene are LGHDT and YNNKEL (reference sequence). Method: immunoSEQ multiplex PCR; TCRdb's copy keeps in-frame clones and lacks some. The sample has 90,000 to 100,000 clones; approximately 90% are singletons. This TCR came from an older woman in good health. The gene calls are TRBV3-1 (or the pseudogene TRBV3-2) and TRBJ1-3; D remains unclear. The sequenced sample consisted of blood. For the CDR3, the DNA is TGTGCCAGCAGCCAAGATGGCAAGAGGAGCTCTGGAAACACCATATATTTT. It codes for CASSQDGKRSSGNTIYF.